Listed here are 4 T cell receptor beta chains from one sample, sequenced in a study of breast tumors, draining lymph nodes, adjacent tissues. TCRdb reprocessed the multiplex PCR reads with MiXCR, giving one entry per CDR3 protein. The sample carries fewer than 25,000 distinct CDR3 sequences, about 70% recorded once. Sequencing was carried out using tumor-adjacent breast tissue. The receptors shown here come from a female donor with breast cancer. Some clones in this sample may be carry-over from other donors' samples.

The V and J genes are TRBV2 and TRBJ1-5; possible D gene TRBD1, 6 bases. Germline assignment: CDR1 SNHLY and CDR2 FYNNEI. The V and J ends lost 6 bases and 6 bases respectively, with 18 bases between them. The CDR3 totals 15 residues. CDR3: CASRESGGPSQPQHF. The DNA for the CDR3 is TGTGCCAGCAGGGAGAGCGGGGGGCCTAGTCAGCCCCAGCATTTT.

V is TRBV10-3 and J is TRBJ2-1; 10 nucleotides line up with TRBD2. The junction had 0 bases not matched to a gene; V was cut back by 4 bases and J by 0 bases. In germline, CDR1 is ENHRY, CDR2 SYGVKD. This CDR3 has 15 residues. Here the CDR3 DNA reads TGTGCCATCAGTGGGACTAGCGGCTCCTACAATGAGCAGTTCTTC. Protein product: CAISGTSGSYNEQFF.

V is TRBV20-1 and J is TRBJ2-2, with unresolved D. The CDR3 covers 13 residues. V gave up 3 bases and J gave up 2 bases, with 7 bases separating them. CDR1 DFQATT and CDR2 SNEGSKA come from the germline V gene (reference sequence). The CDR3 DNA reads TGCAGTGCTAGTAGGGCAAACACCGGGGAGCTGTTTTTT. Translated, it gives CSASRANTGELFF.

This chain links TRBV7-9 with TRBJ2-7; weak D call: TRBD1 (6 bases). V lost 5 bases and J lost 3, with 11 bases in between. Germline V gene data show CDR1 as SEHNR and CDR2 as FQNEAQ (reference sequence). This CDR3 has 13 amino acids. CDR3 region: CASSIQGHYEQYF. The CDR3 DNA reads TGTGCCAGCAGCATACAGGGTCACTACGAGCAGTACTTC. Using reference TRBV7-9 and TRBJ2-7 for the parts outside the CDR3, the full variable domain is DTGVSQNPRHKITKRGQNVTFRCDPISEHNRLYWYRQTLGQGPEFLTYFQNEAQLEKSRLLSDRFSAERPKGSFSTLEIQRTEQGDSAMYLCASSIQGHYEQYFGPGTRLTVT.